The 15 T cell receptor beta chains in this list originate from one sample, sequenced in a study of T cell repertoires in cytomegalovirus infection. TCRdb re-analysed the reads in MiXCR, keeping a single row per CDR3 protein. In the table there are around 200,000 distinct CDR3 sequences, about 18% of which are singletons. The sequenced sample consisted of CD8+ T cells from PBMCs. The receptors shown here come from a human donor in good health (CMV status not recorded). Some clones in this sample may be carry-over from other donors' samples.

The chain links TRBV4-1 to TRBJ1-4; D gene ambiguous. CDR1 is MGHRA, CDR2 YSYEKL, per germline. The CDR3 extends over 14 amino acids. The V and J ends lost 0 bases and 5 bases respectively, with 7 bases between them. CDR3 protein: CASSQDTGNEKLFF. The DNA for the CDR3 is TGCGCCAGCAGCCAAGATACCGGGAATGAAAAACTGTTTTTT.

V gene TRBV20-1 combines with J gene TRBJ1-2; 7 positions match TRBD1. Germline loops: CDR1 DFQATT, CDR2 SNEGSKA (reference sequence). The CDR3 is made up of 12 amino acids. V shed 3 bases and J 4 bases; nucleotides not matched to a gene: 2. CDR3 residues: CSARGDSYGYTF. In nucleotides, the CDR3 is TGCAGTGCTAGGGGGGACAGCTATGGCTACACCTTC.

There are a few counts of this clonotype. This rearrangement joins TRBV12-3 or TRBV12-4 to TRBJ2-7; maybe TRBD1 (5 bases). The CDR3 has 14 amino acids. V lost 3 bases and J 6 bases, leaving 15 bases between the germline ends. CDR3 bases: TGTGCCAGCAGTTTTGCTGGTAGGGGTCTCGAGCAGTACTTC. Translation gives CASSFAGRGLEQYF.

This clonotype was recorded a few times. This sequence joins TRBV7-9 and TRBJ1-1, with TRBD1 as a possible D gene (6 bases). Germline assignment: CDR1 SEHNR and CDR2 FQNEAQ (reference sequence). V lost 0 bases and J lost 4, with 9 bases in between. This CDR3 has 14 amino acids. The CDR3 nucleotides read TGTGCCAGCAGCTTAGCCCTGGGGGCCACTGAAGCTTTCTTT. Its protein is CASSLALGATEAFF.

This clonotype was counted a few times. A read error may produce the germline difference seen at one junction end. V gene TRBV7-9 combines with J gene TRBJ2-1, with 9 nucleotides matching TRBD2. The germline gives CDR1 SEHNR, CDR2 FQNEAQ (reference sequence). The CDR3 runs 13 residues. CDR3 in DNA: TGTGCCAGCAGCGTAGCGGGGGAGAATGAGCAGTTCTTC. Its translation: CASSVAGENEQFF. Complete variable domain (other parts from reference TRBV7-9 and TRBJ2-1): DTGVSQNPRHKITKRGQNVTFRCDPISEHNRLYWYRQTLGQGPEFLTYFQNEAQLEKSRLLSDRFSAERPKGSFSTLEIQRTEQGDSAMYLCASSVAGENEQFFGPGTRLTVL.

The chain has TRBV12-3 or TRBV12-4 and TRBJ2-3; TRBD2 is a possible D gene (7 bases). Trimming took 7 bases from V and 5 from J, leaving 16 bases between them. The CDR3 loop spans 14 amino acids. Here the CDR3 DNA reads TGTGCCAGCAACCCGGGGGGCCTTCGAGATACGCAGTATTTT. Its protein product is CASNPGGLRDTQYF.

This clonotype turned up a few times. This chain joins TRBV7-2 and TRBJ1-1, with D perhaps TRBD1 (5 bases). From germline, CDR1 is SGHTA and CDR2 FQGNSA. Trimming pared 0 bases from V and 5 bases from J, leaving 13 bases between. The CDR3 loop spans 15 amino acids. The CDR3 DNA sequence: TGTGCCAGCAGCTTAGCGGGAGGGACCCCAACTGAAGCTTTCTTT. Amino acid sequence: CASSLAGGTPTEAFF.

This clonotype was counted between two and nine times. The rearrangement joins TRBV11-2 to TRBJ1-6; D is unclear. The length of the CDR3 is 15 residues. V dropped 0 bases and J dropped 3 bases, with 6 bases sitting between them. CDR1 and CDR2 from the germline V gene are SGHAT and FQNNGV. The CDR3 DNA reads as TGTGCCAGCAGCTTAGATGGATACTATAATTCACCCCTCCACTTT. Translation gives CASSLDGYYNSPLHF.

This clonotype came up a few times. This chain connects TRBV7-6 to TRBJ2-7, with 8 bases fitting TRBD1. The V gene end was trimmed by 4 bases and the J gene end by 6 bases; junction bases not matched to a gene: 8. From germline, CDR1 is SGHVS and CDR2 FNYEAQ. The CDR3 is 14 residues long. The CDR3 spells CASSSGQGLGEQYF. The CDR3 DNA reads TGTGCCAGCAGCTCAGGACAGGGTCTAGGCGAGCAGTACTTC.

The V gene is TRBV10-3, the J gene TRBJ2-1; 8 bases fit TRBD1. The germline CDR1 and CDR2 sequences are ENHRY and SYGVKD. The junction had 17 bases not matched to a gene; V was cut back by 10 bases and J by 9 bases. The CDR3 contains 15 residues. As DNA, the CDR3 is TGTGCCACCGGACAGGGAGGAGACCTTTACGGTGAGCAGTTCTTC. Translated, it gives CATGQGGDLYGEQFF.

This clonotype occurred many times. The genes are TRBV12-3 or TRBV12-4 and TRBJ1-2; the match to TRBD1 covers 7 bases. CDR3 length equals 17 residues. The junction had 20 bases not matched to a gene; V was cut back by 5 bases and J by 8 bases. The CDR3 DNA reads TGTGCCAGCAGTCTACCCTTGACAGGGCCTCCTAACTCAGGCTACACCTTC. Translating gives CASSLPLTGPPNSGYTF.

This clonotype has just a few counts. The chain uses TRBV7-6 and TRBJ2-4; 9 bases match TRBD1. Looked up from germline, CDR1 is SGHVS and CDR2 is FNYEAQ. The CDR3 totals 13 residues. Germline trimming cut 2 bases from V and 8 bases from J; bases unmatched to any gene: 1. The CDR3 loop reads CASSLRQGDIQYF. Here the CDR3 DNA reads TGTGCCAGCAGCTTACGACAGGGGGACATTCAGTACTTC.

This clonotype was observed a handful of times. The CDR3 nucleotides are TGTGCCATCAGGGAAAGACTAGCAACTGAGCAGTTCTTC. It encodes CAIRERLATEQFF. This rearrangement joins TRBV10-3 to TRBJ2-1; TRBD2 matches 7 bases. Germline lookup yields CDR1 ENHRY and CDR2 SYGVKD. With 6 bases clipped from V and 9 bases from J, the junction kept 8 bases outside the gene matches. The CDR3 sequence is 13 residues long.

This clonotype is a singleton in its sample. This sequence joins TRBV29-1 and TRBJ2-4; D may be TRBD1 or TRBD2 (6 bases each). The V and J ends lost 6 bases and 8 bases respectively, with 20 bases between them. Looked up from germline, CDR1 is SQVTM and CDR2 is ANQGSEA. The length of the CDR3 is 14 residues. The CDR3 sequence: CSVPYAGRGDIQYF. The DNA of the CDR3 is TGCAGCGTCCCCTATGCGGGAAGGGGGGACATTCAGTACTTC.

This chain joins TRBV6-6 and TRBJ2-2, with a weak D call TRBD1 (6 bases). Germline CDR1 is MNHNY and CDR2 is SVGAGI (reference sequence). CDR3 length: 14 amino acids. The V gene lost 4 bases and the J gene lost 2 bases, with 8 bases spanning the gap. CDR3 DNA: TGTGCCAGCAGTTCGGACAGTAACACCGGGGAGCTGTTTTTT. As protein: CASSSDSNTGELFF.